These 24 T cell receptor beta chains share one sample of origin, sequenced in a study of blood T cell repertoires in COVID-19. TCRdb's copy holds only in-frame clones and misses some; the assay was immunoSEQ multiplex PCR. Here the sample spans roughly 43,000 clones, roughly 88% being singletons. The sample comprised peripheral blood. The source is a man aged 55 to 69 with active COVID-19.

The CDR3, as DNA: TGTGCCAGCAGTGGGACGGGGAGCTCCTACAATGAGCAGTTCTTC. Translation: CASSGTGSSYNEQFF. V gene TRBV2 combines with J gene TRBJ2-1; D perhaps matches TRBD2 (5 bases). The CDR3 contains 15 residues. CDR1 SNHLY and CDR2 FYNNEI come from the germline V gene. Trimming stripped 4 bases from V and 0 bases from J, with 10 bases between.

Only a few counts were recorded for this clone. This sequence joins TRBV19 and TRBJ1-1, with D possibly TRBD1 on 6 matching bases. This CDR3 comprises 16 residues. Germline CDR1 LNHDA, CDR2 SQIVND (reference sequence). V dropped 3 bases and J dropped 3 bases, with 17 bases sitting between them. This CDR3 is CASSISQGLGYTEAFF. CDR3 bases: TGTGCCAGTAGTATTTCACAGGGTCTAGGGTACACTGAAGCTTTCTTT.

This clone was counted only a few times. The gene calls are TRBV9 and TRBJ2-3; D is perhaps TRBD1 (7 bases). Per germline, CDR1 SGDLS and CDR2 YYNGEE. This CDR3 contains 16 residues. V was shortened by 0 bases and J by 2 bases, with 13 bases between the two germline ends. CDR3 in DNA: TGTGCCAGCAGCGTAGCGGAGGGGGCCGACACAGATACGCAGTATTTT. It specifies CASSVAEGADTDTQYF.

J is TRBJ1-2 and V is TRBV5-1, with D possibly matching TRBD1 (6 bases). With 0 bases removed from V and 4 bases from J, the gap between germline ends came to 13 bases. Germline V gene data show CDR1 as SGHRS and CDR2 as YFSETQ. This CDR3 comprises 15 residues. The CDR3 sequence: CASSLDGQGTYGYTF. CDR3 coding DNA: TGCGCCAGCAGCTTGGATGGCCAGGGGACCTATGGCTACACCTTC. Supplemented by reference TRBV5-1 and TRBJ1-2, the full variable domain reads KAGVTQTPRYLIKTRGQQVTLSCSPISGHRSVSWYQQTPGQGLQFLFEYFSETQRNKGNFPGRFSGRQFSNSRSEMNVSTLELGDSALYLCASSLDGQGTYGYTFGSGTRLTVV.

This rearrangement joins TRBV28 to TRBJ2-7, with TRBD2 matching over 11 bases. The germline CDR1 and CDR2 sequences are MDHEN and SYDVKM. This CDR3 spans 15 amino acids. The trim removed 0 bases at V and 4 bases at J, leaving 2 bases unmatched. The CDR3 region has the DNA TGTGCCAGCAGTTTATGGACTAGCGGGGCTTACGAGCAGTACTTC. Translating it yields CASSLWTSGAYEQYF.

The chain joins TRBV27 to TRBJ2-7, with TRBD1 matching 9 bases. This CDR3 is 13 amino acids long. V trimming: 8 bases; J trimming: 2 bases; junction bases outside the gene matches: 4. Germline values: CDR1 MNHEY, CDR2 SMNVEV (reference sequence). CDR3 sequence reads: CASWTGATYEQYF. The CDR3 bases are TGTGCCAGCTGGACAGGGGCGACCTACGAGCAGTACTTC.

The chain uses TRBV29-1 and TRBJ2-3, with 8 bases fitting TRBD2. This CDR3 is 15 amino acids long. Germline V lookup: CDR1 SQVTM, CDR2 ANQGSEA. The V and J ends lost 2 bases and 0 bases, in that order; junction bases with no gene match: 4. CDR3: CSVEPSGLSTDTQYF. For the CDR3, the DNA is TGCAGCGTTGAACCTAGCGGGTTAAGCACAGATACGCAGTATTTT.

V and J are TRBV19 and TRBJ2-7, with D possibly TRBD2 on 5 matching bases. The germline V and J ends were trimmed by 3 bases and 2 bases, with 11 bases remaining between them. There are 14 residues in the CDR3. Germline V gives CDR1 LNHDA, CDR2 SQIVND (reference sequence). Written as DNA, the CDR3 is TGTGCCAGTAGTATCGGACCAGCGGCCTACGAGCAGTACTTC. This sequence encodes CASSIGPAAYEQYF. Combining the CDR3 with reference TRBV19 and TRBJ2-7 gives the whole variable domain DGGITQSPKYLFRKEGQNVTLSCEQNLNHDAMYWYRQDPGQGLRLIYYSQIVNDFQKGDIAEGYSVSREKKESFPLTVTSAQKNPTAFYLCASSIGPAAYEQYFGPGTRLTVT.

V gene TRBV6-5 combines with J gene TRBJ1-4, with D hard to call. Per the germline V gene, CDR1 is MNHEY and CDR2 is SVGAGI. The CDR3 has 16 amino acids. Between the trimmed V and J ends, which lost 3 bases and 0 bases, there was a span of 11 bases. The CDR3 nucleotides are TGTGCCAGCAGTTATAGCCCCGAAGCAACTAATGAAAAACTGTTTTTT. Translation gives CASSYSPEATNEKLFF.

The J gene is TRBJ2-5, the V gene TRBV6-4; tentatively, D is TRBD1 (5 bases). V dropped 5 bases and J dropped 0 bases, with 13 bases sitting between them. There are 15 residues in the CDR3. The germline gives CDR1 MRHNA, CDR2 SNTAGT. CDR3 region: CASSPSTENQETQYF. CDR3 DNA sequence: TGTGCCAGCAGTCCTTCGACAGAGAACCAAGAGACCCAGTACTTC.

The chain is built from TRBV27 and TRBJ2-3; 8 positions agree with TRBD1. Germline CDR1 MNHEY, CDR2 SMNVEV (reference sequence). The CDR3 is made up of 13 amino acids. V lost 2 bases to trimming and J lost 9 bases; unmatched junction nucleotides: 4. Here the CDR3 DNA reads TGTGCCAGCAGTTTAACAGGGGGTCGGACGCAGTATTTT. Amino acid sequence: CASSLTGGRTQYF.

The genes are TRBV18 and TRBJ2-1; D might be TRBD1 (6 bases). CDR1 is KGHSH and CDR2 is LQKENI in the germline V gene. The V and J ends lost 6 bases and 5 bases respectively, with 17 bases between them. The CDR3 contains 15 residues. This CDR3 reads CASSPGTIVDNEQFF. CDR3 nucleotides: TGTGCCAGCTCTCCCGGGACAATCGTTGACAATGAGCAGTTCTTC.

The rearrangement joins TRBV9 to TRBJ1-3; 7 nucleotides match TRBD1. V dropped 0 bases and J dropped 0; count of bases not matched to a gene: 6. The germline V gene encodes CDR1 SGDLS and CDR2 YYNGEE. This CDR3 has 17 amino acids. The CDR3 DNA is TGTGCCAGCAGCGTAGGGACAGGAGATAACTCTGGAAACACCATATATTTT. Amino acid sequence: CASSVGTGDNSGNTIYF.

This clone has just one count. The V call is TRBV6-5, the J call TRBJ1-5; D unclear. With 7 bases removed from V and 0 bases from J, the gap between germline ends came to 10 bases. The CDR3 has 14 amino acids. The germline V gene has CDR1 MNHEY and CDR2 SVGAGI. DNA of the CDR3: TGTGCCAGCATGTCTCCTTATAGCAATCAGCCCCAGCATTTT. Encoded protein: CASMSPYSNQPQHF.

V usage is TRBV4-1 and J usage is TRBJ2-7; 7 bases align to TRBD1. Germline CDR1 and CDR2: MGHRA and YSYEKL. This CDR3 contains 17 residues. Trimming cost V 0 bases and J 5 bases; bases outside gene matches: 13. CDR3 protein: CASSQEEFGRGFDEQYF. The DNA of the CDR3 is TGCGCCAGCAGCCAAGAGGAGTTCGGCAGGGGGTTCGACGAGCAGTACTTC.

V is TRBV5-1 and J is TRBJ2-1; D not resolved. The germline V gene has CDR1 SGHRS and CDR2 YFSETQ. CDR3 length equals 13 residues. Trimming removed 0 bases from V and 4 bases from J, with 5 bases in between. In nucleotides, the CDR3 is TGCGCCAGCAGCTTGGTACAATACAATGAGCAGTTCTTC. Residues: CASSLVQYNEQFF. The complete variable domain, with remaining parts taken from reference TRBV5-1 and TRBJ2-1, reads KAGVTQTPRYLIKTRGQQVTLSCSPISGHRSVSWYQQTPGQGLQFLFEYFSETQRNKGNFPGRFSGRQFSNSRSEMNVSTLELGDSALYLCASSLVQYNEQFFGPGTRLTVL.

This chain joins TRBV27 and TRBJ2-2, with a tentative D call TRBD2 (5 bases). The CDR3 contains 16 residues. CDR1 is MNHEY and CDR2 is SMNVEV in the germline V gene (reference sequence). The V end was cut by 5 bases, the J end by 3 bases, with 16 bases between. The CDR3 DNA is TGTGCCAGCAGTCCCACTAGGAGACGGGACACCGGGGAGCTGTTTTTT. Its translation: CASSPTRRRDTGELFF.

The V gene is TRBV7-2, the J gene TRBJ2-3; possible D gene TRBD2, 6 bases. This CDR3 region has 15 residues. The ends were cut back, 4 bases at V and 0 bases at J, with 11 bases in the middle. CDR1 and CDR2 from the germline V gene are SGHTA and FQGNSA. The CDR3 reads CASSSGLPSTDTQYF. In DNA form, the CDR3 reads TGTGCCAGCAGCTCGGGACTCCCAAGCACAGATACGCAGTATTTT. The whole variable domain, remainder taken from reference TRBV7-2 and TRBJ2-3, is GAGVSQSPSNKVTEKGKDVELRCDPISGHTALYWYRQSLGQGLEFLIYFQGNSAPDKSGLPSDRFSAERTGGSVSTLTIQRTQQEDSAVYLCASSSGLPSTDTQYFGPGTRLTVL.

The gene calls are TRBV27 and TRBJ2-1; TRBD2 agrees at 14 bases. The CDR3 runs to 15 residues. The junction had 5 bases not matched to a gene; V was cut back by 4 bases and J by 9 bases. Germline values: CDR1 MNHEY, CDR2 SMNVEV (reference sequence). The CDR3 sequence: CASSWTSGRQGEQFF. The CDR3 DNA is TGTGCCAGCAGTTGGACTAGCGGGAGGCAGGGTGAGCAGTTCTTC.

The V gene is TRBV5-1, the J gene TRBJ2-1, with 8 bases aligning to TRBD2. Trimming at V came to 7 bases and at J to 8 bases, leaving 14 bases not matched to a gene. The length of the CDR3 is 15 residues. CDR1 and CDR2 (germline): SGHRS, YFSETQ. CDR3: CASAPIQREWDEQFF. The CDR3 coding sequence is TGCGCCAGCGCTCCCATCCAGCGGGAGTGGGATGAGCAGTTCTTC.

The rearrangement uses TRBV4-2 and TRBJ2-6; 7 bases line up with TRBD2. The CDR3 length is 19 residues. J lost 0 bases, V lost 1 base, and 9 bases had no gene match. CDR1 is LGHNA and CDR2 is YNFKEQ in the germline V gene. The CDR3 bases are TGTGCCAGCAGCCAAGTGTCGGCGGGAGACTCCTCTGGGGCCAACGTCCTGACTTTC. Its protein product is CASSQVSAGDSSGANVLTF.

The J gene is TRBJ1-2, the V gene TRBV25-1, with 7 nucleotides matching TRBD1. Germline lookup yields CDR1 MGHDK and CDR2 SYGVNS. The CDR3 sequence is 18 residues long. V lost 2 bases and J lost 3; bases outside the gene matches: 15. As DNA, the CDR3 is TGTGCCAGCAGTGAACTACATCCTCCAGGGGGAGACGACTATGGCTACACCTTC. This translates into CASSELHPPGGDDYGYTF.

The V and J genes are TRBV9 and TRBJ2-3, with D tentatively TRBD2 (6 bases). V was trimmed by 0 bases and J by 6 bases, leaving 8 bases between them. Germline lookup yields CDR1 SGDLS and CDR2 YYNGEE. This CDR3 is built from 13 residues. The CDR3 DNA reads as TGTGCCAGCAGCGTAGAAGGGACTGATACGCAGTATTTT. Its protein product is CASSVEGTDTQYF.

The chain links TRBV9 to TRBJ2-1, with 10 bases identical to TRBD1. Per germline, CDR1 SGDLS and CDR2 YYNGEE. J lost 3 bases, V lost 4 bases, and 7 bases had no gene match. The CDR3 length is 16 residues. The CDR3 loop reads CASSPPDRGVYNEQFF. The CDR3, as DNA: TGTGCCAGCAGCCCTCCGGACAGGGGGGTCTACAATGAGCAGTTCTTC.